A selection of T cell receptor beta chains follows, all from one sample in a study of human thymus T cells. Generated by immunoSEQ multiplex PCR, the TCRdb table keeps only in-frame clones and is missing some. The sample lists roughly 120,000 clones, approximately 96% occurring once. The specimen sequenced was thymus tissue. The receptors here all came from a boy in the first two years of life with a congenital heart defect but otherwise immunologically healthy. Each CDR3 is given with its conserved first and last residue. Fields, in order: J gene, D gene, V gene, CDR3 DNA, CDR3 protein. The D gene is left open where the match is weak.

j_gene: TRBJ1-5; d_gene: -; v_gene: TRBV7-2; CDR3nt: TGTGCCAGCAGCTTCGGGGTCTATAGCAATCAGCCCCAGCATTTT; CDR3aa: CASSFGVYSNQPQHF
j_gene: TRBJ1-1; d_gene: -; v_gene: TRBV7-2; CDR3nt: TGTGCCAGCAGCTTAAGAGGGGCCGGGAGGAACACTGAAGCTTTCTTT; CDR3aa: CASSLRGAGRNTEAFF
j_gene: TRBJ2-7; d_gene: TRBD1; v_gene: TRBV4-3; CDR3nt: TGCGCCAGCAGCCTGCACAGGGGGCTATACGAGCAGTACTTC; CDR3aa: CASSLHRGLYEQYF
j_gene: TRBJ2-5; d_gene: TRBD1; v_gene: TRBV4-3; CDR3nt: TGCGCCAGCAGCCAGAAAACAGGGGGCGAGGGAGAGACCCAGTACTTC; CDR3aa: CASSQKTGGEGETQYF
j_gene: TRBJ1-1; d_gene: -; v_gene: TRBV28; CDR3nt: TGTGCCAGCAGTTTATGGAGGGACGAGAACACTGAAGCTTTCTTT; CDR3aa: CASSLWRDENTEAFF
j_gene: TRBJ2-7; d_gene: -; v_gene: TRBV28; CDR3nt: TGTGCCAGCAGCTACGAGCAGTACTTC; CDR3aa: CASSYEQYF
j_gene: TRBJ2-2; d_gene: -; v_gene: TRBV6-1; CDR3nt: TGTGCCAGCAGTGAATGGCCGGACAGCACCGGGGAGCTGTTTTTT; CDR3aa: CASSEWPDSTGELFF
j_gene: TRBJ2-7; d_gene: TRBD1; v_gene: TRBV29-1; CDR3nt: TGCAGCGTCGCTGGACAGGGGGCCTCCTACGAGCAGTACTTC; CDR3aa: CSVAGQGASYEQYF
j_gene: TRBJ1-5; d_gene: TRBD1; v_gene: TRBV15; CDR3nt: TGTGCCACCAGCAGAGAAGAGGACAGGGGGGATATGAGAAATCAGCCCCAGCATTTT; CDR3aa: CATSREEDRGDMRNQPQHF
j_gene: TRBJ2-3; d_gene: TRBD2; v_gene: TRBV7-3; CDR3nt: TGTGCCAGCAGCCCGAATCTACTGGGACTAGCGGGGGGGTGGACAGATACGCAGTATTTT; CDR3aa: CASSPNLLGLAGGWTDTQYF
j_gene: TRBJ1-1; d_gene: -; v_gene: TRBV28; CDR3nt: TGTGCCAGCAGTTTATACGGCACAAGTCAAGAAGCTTTCTTT; CDR3aa: CASSLYGTSQEAFF
j_gene: TRBJ1-2; d_gene: -; v_gene: TRBV7-2; CDR3nt: TGTGCCAGCAGCTTAGGAATGGGCCTCCCCGGCGGCTACACCTTC; CDR3aa: CASSLGMGLPGGYTF
j_gene: TRBJ1-1; d_gene: TRBD1; v_gene: TRBV6-1; CDR3nt: TGTGCCAGCCCCCCAGCCGGACAGGGAGGGCCCGGAGCTTTCTTT; CDR3aa: CASPPAGQGGPGAFF
j_gene: TRBJ2-5; d_gene: -; v_gene: TRBV5-1; CDR3nt: TGCGCCAGCAGCTTAGGCGGCAGGGGCTTGTACCAAGAGACCCAGTACTTC; CDR3aa: CASSLGGRGLYQETQYF
j_gene: TRBJ2-7; d_gene: TRBD1; v_gene: TRBV7-2; CDR3nt: TGTGCCAGCAGACCCGGGACAGGGGGCACCTACGAGCAGTACTTC; CDR3aa: CASRPGTGGTYEQYF
j_gene: TRBJ2-5; d_gene: -; v_gene: TRBV7-2; CDR3nt: TGTGCCAGCAGCACCAGATACGGGGACTCTCAATGGTACCAAGAGACCCAGTACTTC; CDR3aa: CASSTRYGDSQWYQETQYF
j_gene: TRBJ2-7; d_gene: -; v_gene: TRBV10-3; CDR3nt: TGTGCCATCAGCAAGGGGTCCTACGAGCAGTACTTC; CDR3aa: CAISKGSYEQYF
j_gene: TRBJ1-4; d_gene: -; v_gene: TRBV6-5; CDR3nt: TGTGCCAGCAGTCCTCAGACTATCACTAATGAAAAACTGTTTTTT; CDR3aa: CASSPQTITNEKLFF
j_gene: TRBJ1-5; d_gene: -; v_gene: TRBV28; CDR3nt: TGTGCCAGCAGTTTAGCGGGGCGGCCCAGTGAGCCCCAGCATTTT; CDR3aa: CASSLAGRPSEPQHF
j_gene: TRBJ2-3; d_gene: -; v_gene: TRBV7-6; CDR3nt: TGTGCCAGCTCCCATGGCTCGGGCTCCACAGATACGCAGTATTTT; CDR3aa: CASSHGSGSTDTQYF
j_gene: TRBJ2-7; d_gene: TRBD2; v_gene: TRBV11-2; CDR3nt: TGTGCCAGCAGCTTAGAACTAGCGGGGGGGAGTGGGGCCTACGAGCAGTACTTC; CDR3aa: CASSLELAGGSGAYEQYF
j_gene: TRBJ2-3; d_gene: TRBD1; v_gene: TRBV5-4; CDR3nt: TGTGCCAGCAGCTTTTTCGGACAGGGGGCCACAGATACGCAGTATTTT; CDR3aa: CASSFFGQGATDTQYF
j_gene: TRBJ1-1; d_gene: TRBD1; v_gene: TRBV6-6; CDR3nt: TGTGCCAGCAGTTATGGCCGGACAGGGGGGACTGAAGCTTTCTTT; CDR3aa: CASSYGRTGGTEAFF
j_gene: TRBJ1-2; d_gene: TRBD1; v_gene: TRBV5-6; CDR3nt: TGTGCCAGCAGCTTTTCACGGACAGGGGGCGCAATGGAATATGGCTACACCTTC; CDR3aa: CASSFSRTGGAMEYGYTF
j_gene: TRBJ1-2; d_gene: TRBD1; v_gene: TRBV4-3; CDR3nt: TGCGCCAGCAGCCAAGATCCCAGGGGGCCAGGACAGGCCCACTATGGCTACACCTTC; CDR3aa: CASSQDPRGPGQAHYGYTF
j_gene: TRBJ2-5; d_gene: -; v_gene: TRBV2; CDR3nt: TGTGCCAGCAGTGAATTGCTTCGACTGCCTAAAGAGACCCAGTACTTC; CDR3aa: CASSELLRLPKETQYF
j_gene: TRBJ2-7; d_gene: TRBD2; v_gene: TRBV10-2; CDR3nt: TGCGCCAGCAGTCCTTCTAGCGGGGGCTACGAGCAGTACTTC; CDR3aa: CASSPSSGGYEQYF
j_gene: TRBJ2-4; d_gene: TRBD2; v_gene: TRBV7-6; CDR3nt: TGTGCCAGCAGCTCTACACCTATAGCGGGGGGGTCTGGCATTCAGTACTTC; CDR3aa: CASSSTPIAGGSGIQYF